This T cell receptor (beta chain) derives from a study of lymphopenia after photon versus proton radiotherapy. TCRdb's table, derived via immunoSEQ multiplex PCR, lists solely in-frame clones and lacks some. The table has 16,000 or so clones, 88% seen once; the top ten hold 50% to 70%. Trimming took off 5 bases at V and 0 bases at J, with 17 bases between the two ends. There are 17 residues in the CDR3. The germline V gene has CDR1 SGHAT and CDR2 FQNNGV. The chain combines TRBV11-2 with TRBJ1-3; possibly TRBD1 for D (6 bases). The source of this sequence is a woman aged 60-75 years with cholangiocarcinoma. Some clones in this sample may be carry-over from other donors' samples. Sequencing was performed on peripheral blood, taken from a patient treated with proton-based radiotherapy. CDR3 sequence: CASSPRPGGVSGNTIYF. The CDR3 DNA reads as TGTGCCAGCAGCCCCCGACCGGGGGGCGTCTCTGGAAACACCATATATTTT.